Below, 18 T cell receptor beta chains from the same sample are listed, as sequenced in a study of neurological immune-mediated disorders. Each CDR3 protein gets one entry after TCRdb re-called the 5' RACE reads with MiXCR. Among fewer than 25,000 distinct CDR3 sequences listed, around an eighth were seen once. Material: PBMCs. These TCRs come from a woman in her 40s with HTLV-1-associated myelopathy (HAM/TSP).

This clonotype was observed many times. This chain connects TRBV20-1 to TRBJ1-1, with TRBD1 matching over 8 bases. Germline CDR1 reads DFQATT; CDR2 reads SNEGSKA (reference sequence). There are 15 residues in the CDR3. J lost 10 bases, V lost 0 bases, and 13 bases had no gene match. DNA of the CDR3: TGCAGTGCTAGAGAGACGGCAGGGGGCCTTATCGGAGCTTTCTTT. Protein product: CSARETAGGLIGAFF.

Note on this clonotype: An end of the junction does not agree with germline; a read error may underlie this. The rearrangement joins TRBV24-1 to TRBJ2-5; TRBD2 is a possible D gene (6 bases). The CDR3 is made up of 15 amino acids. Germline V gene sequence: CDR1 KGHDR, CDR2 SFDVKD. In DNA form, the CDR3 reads TGTGCCTCCAGCGCGCCCGGGACTCCAGTGCAGACCCAGTACTTC. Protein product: CASSAPGTPVQTQYF.

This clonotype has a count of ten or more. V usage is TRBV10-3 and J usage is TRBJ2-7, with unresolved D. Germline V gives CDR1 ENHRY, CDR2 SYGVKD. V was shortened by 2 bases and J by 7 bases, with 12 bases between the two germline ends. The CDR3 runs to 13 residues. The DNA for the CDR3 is TGTGCCATCAGTGAGGATAAGGACGGGGAGCAGTACGTC. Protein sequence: CAISEDKDGEQYV.

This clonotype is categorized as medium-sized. The CDR3 spells CASSEGTAKNIQYF. In nucleotides, the CDR3 is TGTGCCAGCAGCGAAGGGACAGCCAAAAACATTCAGTACTTC. The chain has TRBV7-9 and TRBJ2-4, with D perhaps being TRBD1 or TRBD2 (5 bases each). The CDR3 contains 14 residues. The germline V gene encodes CDR1 SEHNR and CDR2 FQNEAQ (reference sequence). Between the trimmed V and J ends, which lost 5 bases and 0 bases, there was a span of 8 bases.

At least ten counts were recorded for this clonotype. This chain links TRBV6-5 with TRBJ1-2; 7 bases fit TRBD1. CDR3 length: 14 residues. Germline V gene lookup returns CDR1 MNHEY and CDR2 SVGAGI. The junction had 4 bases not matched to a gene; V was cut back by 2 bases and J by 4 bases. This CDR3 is CASSYGSGGYGYTF. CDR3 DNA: TGTGCCAGCAGTTACGGGTCAGGGGGCTATGGCTACACCTTC.

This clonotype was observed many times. The CDR3: CSAGGTSGGQETQYF. The CDR3 bases are TGCAGTGCCGGGGGGACTAGCGGGGGACAAGAGACCCAGTACTTC. The chain uses TRBV20-1 and TRBJ2-5; 14 nucleotides align to TRBD2. CDR1 DFQATT and CDR2 SNEGSKA come from the germline V gene (reference sequence). CDR3 size: 15 residues. Trimming at V came to 6 bases and at J to 2 bases, leaving 5 bases not matched to a gene.

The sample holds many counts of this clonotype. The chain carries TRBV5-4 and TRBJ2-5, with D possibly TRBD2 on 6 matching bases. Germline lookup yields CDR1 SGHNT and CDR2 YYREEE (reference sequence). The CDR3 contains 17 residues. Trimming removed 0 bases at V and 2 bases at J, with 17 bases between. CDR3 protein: CASSLVWMAGRQETQYF. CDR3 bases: TGTGCCAGCAGCTTGGTTTGGATGGCGGGGAGACAAGAGACCCAGTACTTC.

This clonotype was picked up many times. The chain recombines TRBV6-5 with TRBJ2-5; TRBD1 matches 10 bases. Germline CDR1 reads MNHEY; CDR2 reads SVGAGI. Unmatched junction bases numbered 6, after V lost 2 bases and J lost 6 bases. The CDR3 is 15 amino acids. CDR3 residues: CASSYGGDRGKTQYF. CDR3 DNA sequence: TGTGCCAGCAGTTACGGAGGGGACAGGGGAAAGACCCAGTACTTC.

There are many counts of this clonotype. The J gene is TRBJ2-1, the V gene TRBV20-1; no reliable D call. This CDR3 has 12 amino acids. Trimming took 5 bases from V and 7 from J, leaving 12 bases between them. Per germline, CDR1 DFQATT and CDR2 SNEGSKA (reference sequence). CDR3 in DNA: TGCAGTGCTCACTCTCCGGCAAATGAGCAGTTCTTC. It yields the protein CSAHSPANEQFF.

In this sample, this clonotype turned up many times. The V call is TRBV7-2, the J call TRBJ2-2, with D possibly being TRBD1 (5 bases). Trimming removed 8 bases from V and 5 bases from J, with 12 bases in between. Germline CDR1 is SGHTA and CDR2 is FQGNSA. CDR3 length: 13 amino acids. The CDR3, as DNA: TGTGCCAGCGAACTGGGGCGAACCGGGGAGCTGTTTTTT. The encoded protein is CASELGRTGELFF.

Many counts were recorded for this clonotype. The CDR3 bases are TGTGCCAGCGAAGCGGGGGGGGTTAACAATGAGCAGTTCTTC. Its translation: CASEAGGVNNEQFF. The chain has TRBV6-1 and TRBJ2-1; 10 bases line up with TRBD2. Germline V gives CDR1 MNHNS, CDR2 SASEGT. The CDR3 totals 14 residues. Trimming took 8 bases from V and 5 from J; bases not matched to a gene: 6.

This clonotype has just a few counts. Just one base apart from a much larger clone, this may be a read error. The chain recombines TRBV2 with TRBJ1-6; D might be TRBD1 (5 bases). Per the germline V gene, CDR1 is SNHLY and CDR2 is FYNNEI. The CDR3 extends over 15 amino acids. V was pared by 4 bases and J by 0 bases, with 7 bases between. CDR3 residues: CASSGQSSYNSPLHF. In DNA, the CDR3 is TGTGCCAGCAGTGGACAGTCCTCCTATAATTCACCCCTCCACTTT.

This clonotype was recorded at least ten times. The CDR3 here is CAIGDSTKPFYEQYF. In nucleotides, the CDR3 is TGTGCCATCGGCGATTCCACAAAGCCGTTCTACGAGCAGTACTTC. The chain carries TRBV10-3 and TRBJ2-7; no reliable D call. This CDR3 is 15 amino acids long. The V and J ends lost 8 bases and 3 bases respectively, with 20 bases between them. Looked up from germline, CDR1 is ENHRY and CDR2 is SYGVKD.

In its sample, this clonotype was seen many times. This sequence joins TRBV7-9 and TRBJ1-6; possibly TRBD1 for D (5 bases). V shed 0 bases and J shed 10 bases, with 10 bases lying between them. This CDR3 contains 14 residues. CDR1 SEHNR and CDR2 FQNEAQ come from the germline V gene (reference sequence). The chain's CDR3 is CASSLAGDLSPLHF. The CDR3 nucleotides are TGTGCCAGCAGCTTAGCCGGGGACCTCTCACCCCTCCACTTT. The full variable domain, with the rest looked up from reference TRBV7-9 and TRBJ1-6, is DTGVSQNPRHKITKRGQNVTFRCDPISEHNRLYWYRQTLGQGPEFLTYFQNEAQLEKSRLLSDRFSAERPKGSFSTLEIQRTEQGDSAMYLCASSLAGDLSPLHFGNGTRLTVT.

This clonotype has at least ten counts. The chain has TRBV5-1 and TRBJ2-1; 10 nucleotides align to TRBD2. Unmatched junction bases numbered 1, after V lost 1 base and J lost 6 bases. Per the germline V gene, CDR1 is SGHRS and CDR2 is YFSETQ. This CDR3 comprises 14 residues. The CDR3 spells CASSLSSGGNEQFF. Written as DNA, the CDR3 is TGCGCCAGCAGCTTGTCTAGCGGGGGCAATGAGCAGTTCTTC.

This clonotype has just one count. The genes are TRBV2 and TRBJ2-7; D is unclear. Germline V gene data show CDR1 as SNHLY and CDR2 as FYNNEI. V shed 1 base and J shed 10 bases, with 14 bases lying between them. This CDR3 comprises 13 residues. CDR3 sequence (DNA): TGTGCCAGCAGTGAAGTCCGGGCTTATGATCAGTACTTC. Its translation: CASSEVRAYDQYF.

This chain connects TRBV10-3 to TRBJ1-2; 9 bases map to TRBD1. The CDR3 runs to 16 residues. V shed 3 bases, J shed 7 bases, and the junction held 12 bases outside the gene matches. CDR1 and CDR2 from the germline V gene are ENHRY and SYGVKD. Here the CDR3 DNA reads TGTGCCATCAGTGATTTGGGTTTTGGGACAGGGAGTGGCTACACCTTC. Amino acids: CAISDLGFGTGSGYTF.

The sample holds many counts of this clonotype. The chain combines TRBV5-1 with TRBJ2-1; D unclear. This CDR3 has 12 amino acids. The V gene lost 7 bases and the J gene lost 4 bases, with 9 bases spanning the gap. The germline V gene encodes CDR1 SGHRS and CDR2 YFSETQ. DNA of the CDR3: TGCGCCAGCGGGCGGAGTTACAATGAGCAGTTCTTC. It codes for CASGRSYNEQFF. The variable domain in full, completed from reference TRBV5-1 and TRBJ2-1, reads KAGVTQTPRYLIKTRGQQVTLSCSPISGHRSVSWYQQTPGQGLQFLFEYFSETQRNKGNFPGRFSGRQFSNSRSEMNVSTLELGDSALYLCASGRSYNEQFFGPGTRLTVL.